The 29 T cell receptor beta chains below all came from one sample that was sequenced in a study of blood T cell repertoires in COVID-19. TCRdb keeps only in-frame clones here, not all; method: immunoSEQ multiplex PCR. The data contain more than 200,000 clones, about 88% of them singletons. Specimen: peripheral blood. The receptor set was obtained from a woman in her sixties or seventies with COVID-19, enrolled during active disease.

This clone was recorded only once. In nucleotides, the CDR3 is TGTGCCTGGACCAGAACCGACAGGGTGGGCACTGAAGCTTTCTTT. This encodes CAWTRTDRVGTEAFF. The V and J genes are TRBV30 and TRBJ1-1; 7 bases are shared with TRBD1. Germline V gene lookup returns CDR1 GTSNPN and CDR2 SVGIG (reference sequence). Trimming removed 4 bases from V and 4 bases from J; junction bases left unmatched: 12. CDR3 length: 15 amino acids.

CDR3 sequence reads: CASSSGGLTEAFF. CDR3 sequence (DNA): TGTGCCAGCAGCTCCGGGGGGCTCACTGAAGCTTTCTTT. V gene TRBV11-2 combines with J gene TRBJ1-1; perhaps TRBD1 as D (6 bases). Per the germline V gene, CDR1 is SGHAT and CDR2 is FQNNGV. V was pared by 4 bases and J by 4 bases, with 10 bases between. The length of the CDR3 is 13 residues.

The rearrangement links TRBV29-1 to TRBJ2-5; 12 nucleotides line up with TRBD2. Gene TRBJ2-7 matches the end of the DNA better, so the J call may be wrong. From germline, CDR1 is SQVTM and CDR2 ANQGSEA. There are 14 residues in the CDR3. The CDR3 is CSVHGTSGPYEQYF. Written as DNA, the CDR3 is TGCAGCGTCCATGGGACTAGCGGGCCCTACGAGCAGTACTTC.

This rearrangement joins TRBV24-1 to TRBJ2-1; 11 bases match TRBD2. The CDR3 totals 21 residues. CDR1 is KGHDR and CDR2 is SFDVKD in the germline V gene. The J segment lost 0 bases and the V segment lost 1 base, leaving 13 bases of the junction unmatched. CDR3 amino acids: CATSDFPAGTSGTGSYNEQFF. The CDR3 coding sequence is TGTGCCACCAGTGATTTCCCCGCCGGGACTAGCGGAACGGGCTCCTACAATGAGCAGTTCTTC.

This clone was observed once. J is TRBJ2-7 and V is TRBV15, with D possibly TRBD1 on 6 matching bases. This CDR3 region has 14 residues. Germline V gives CDR1 LNHNV, CDR2 YYDKDF (reference sequence). V was shortened by 3 bases and J by 6 bases, with 15 bases between the two germline ends. CDR3 nucleotide sequence: TGTGCCACCAGCAGCTCGGGACACCGTGCCGAGCAGTACTTC. The encoded protein is CATSSSGHRAEQYF.

The rearrangement joins TRBV28 to TRBJ1-5, with D possibly being TRBD1 (6 bases). The germline CDR1 and CDR2 sequences are MDHEN and SYDVKM. V was clipped by 3 bases and J by 0 bases, with 15 bases between them. The CDR3 covers 17 residues. Here the CDR3 reads CASSLVQGPISNQPQHF. In nucleotides, the CDR3 is TGTGCCAGCAGTTTGGTACAGGGCCCTATTAGCAATCAGCCCCAGCATTTT.

The genes are TRBV3-1 (or the pseudogene TRBV3-2) and TRBJ1-2; 9 bases fit TRBD1. V lost 2 bases, J lost 4 bases, and 5 bases stayed unmatched. Per the germline V gene, CDR1 is LGHDT and CDR2 is YNNKEL (reference sequence). This CDR3 contains 15 residues. The CDR3 loop is CASSQPGQGGYGYTF. The CDR3 DNA is TGTGCCAGCAGCCAACCGGGACAGGGCGGCTATGGCTACACCTTC.

The rearrangement uses TRBV5-1 and TRBJ1-1, with D possibly matching TRBD1 (5 bases). CDR3 length equals 13 residues. In germline, CDR1 is SGHRS, CDR2 YFSETQ. V shed 3 bases and J shed 7 bases, with 13 bases lying between them. The CDR3 region has the DNA TGCGCCAGCAGCTCTGACAGTTATCTTGAAGCTTTCTTT. Translated, it gives CASSSDSYLEAFF.

The V call is TRBV28, the J call TRBJ2-3; 9 positions agree with TRBD2. Germline loops: CDR1 MDHEN, CDR2 SYDVKM. The CDR3 has 15 amino acids. V dropped 2 bases and J dropped 6; count of bases not matched to a gene: 6. The CDR3 sequence is CASSLAGGLGDTQYF. CDR3 DNA sequence: TGTGCCAGCAGTTTAGCGGGAGGGTTGGGTGATACGCAGTATTTT.

A single count supports this clone. The rearrangement joins TRBV3-1 (or the pseudogene TRBV3-2) to TRBJ2-5, with a tentative D call TRBD2 (5 bases). CDR3 length: 14 amino acids. The germline V and J ends were trimmed by 3 bases and 9 bases, with 17 bases remaining between them. CDR1 is LGHDT and CDR2 is YNNKEL in the germline V gene (reference sequence). This CDR3 reads CASSQRGYDWAQYF. The CDR3 DNA reads TGTGCCAGCAGCCAGCGCGGGTATGACTGGGCCCAGTACTTC.

The chain joins TRBV5-1 to TRBJ2-3; weak D call: TRBD1 (6 bases). The V end was cut by 0 bases, the J end by 0 bases, with 23 bases between. Looked up from germline, CDR1 is SGHRS and CDR2 is YFSETQ. The CDR3 loop spans 20 amino acids. CDR3 nucleotide sequence: TGCGCCAGCAGCTTGGTCCCGCAGTTGACAGGCCCCTCTAGCACAGATACGCAGTATTTT. Protein product: CASSLVPQLTGPSSTDTQYF.

The V call is TRBV12-3 or TRBV12-4, the J call TRBJ2-1, with 7 positions matching TRBD2. The CDR3 is 13 amino acids. Losses at the gene ends were 6 bases for V and 10 bases for J; bases not matched to a gene: 9. CDR3 DNA: TGTGCCAGCAGGACTTACCTGGGGGGGGAGCAGTTCTTC. Translating it yields CASRTYLGGEQFF.

The chain joins TRBV7-7 to TRBJ2-2; 7 nucleotides agree with TRBD1. The CDR3 has 15 residues. J was trimmed by 3 bases and V by 3 bases; bases with no gene match: 4. Germline V gene sequence: CDR1 SSHAT, CDR2 FNYEAQ (reference sequence). The CDR3 DNA reads as TGTGCCAGCAGCTTTGAGGGGGCGGACACCGGGGAGCTGTTTTTT. It yields the protein CASSFEGADTGELFF.

The chain has TRBV7-6 and TRBJ2-3; D gene ambiguous. The CDR3 contains 17 residues. Germline V lookup: CDR1 SGHVS, CDR2 FNYEAQ. Deletions cut 4 bases from V and 0 bases from J, with 17 bases between. The CDR3 here is CASSSLPHIASTDTQYF. CDR3 bases: TGTGCCAGCAGCTCCCTCCCCCACATAGCTAGCACAGATACGCAGTATTTT.

V gene TRBV6-5 combines with J gene TRBJ1-6; D call uncertain. V lost 2 bases and J 7 bases, leaving 12 bases between the germline ends. The CDR3 is made up of 15 amino acids. Germline loops: CDR1 MNHEY, CDR2 SVGAGI. CDR3 sequence: CASSYGQSPNSPLHF. CDR3 DNA: TGTGCCAGCAGTTACGGGCAGAGTCCAAATTCACCCCTCCACTTT.

J is TRBJ1-5 and V is TRBV28, with D tentatively TRBD1 (5 bases). This CDR3 has 14 amino acids. Trimming pared 6 bases from V and 0 bases from J, leaving 9 bases between. Germline V gene sequence: CDR1 MDHEN, CDR2 SYDVKM. The CDR3 is CASSRTLSNQPQHF. In DNA, the CDR3 is TGTGCCAGCAGCCGGACACTTAGCAATCAGCCCCAGCATTTT. Combining the CDR3 with reference TRBV28 and TRBJ1-5 gives the whole variable domain DVKVTQSSRYLVKRTGEKVFLECVQDMDHENMFWYRQDPGLGLRLIYFSYDVKMKEKGDIPEGYSVSREKKERFSLILESASTNQTSMYLCASSRTLSNQPQHFGDGTRLSIL.

This clone came up once. The J gene is TRBJ1-1, the V gene TRBV29-1; D is undetermined. The V end was cut by 5 bases, the J end by 6 bases, with 13 bases between. The CDR3 covers 12 residues. Germline lookup yields CDR1 SQVTM and CDR2 ANQGSEA. The CDR3 here is CSVSPRGPEAFF. The CDR3, as DNA: TGCAGCGTTTCCCCTCGAGGGCCTGAAGCTTTCTTT.

J is TRBJ1-2 and V is TRBV28; 10 bases agree with TRBD1. V gave up 3 bases and J gave up 4 bases; unmatched junction bases: 11. The CDR3 loop spans 17 amino acids. Per germline, CDR1 MDHEN and CDR2 SYDVKM. CDR3 sequence reads: CASSFPGTGEGGYGYTF. CDR3 DNA sequence: TGTGCCAGCAGTTTCCCTGGGACAGGGGAAGGCGGCTATGGCTACACCTTC.

The rearrangement links TRBV24-1 to TRBJ2-3; TRBD2 aligns across 11 bases. The germline gives CDR1 KGHDR, CDR2 SFDVKD. J lost 6 bases, V lost 2 bases, and 6 bases had no gene match. The CDR3 extends over 16 amino acids. The CDR3 protein is CATSDSSPSGRDTQYF. As DNA, the CDR3 is TGTGCCACCAGTGATTCATCCCCTAGCGGGAGGGATACGCAGTATTTT.

The rearrangement uses TRBV11-3 and TRBJ1-5; D remains ambiguous. CDR3 size: 15 residues. Trimming removed 5 bases from V and 0 bases from J, with 11 bases in between. Germline lookup yields CDR1 SGHNT and CDR2 YENEEA. In nucleotides, the CDR3 is TGTGCCAGCAGCCCGGGATCGTATAGCAATCAGCCCCAGCATTTT. Protein sequence: CASSPGSYSNQPQHF.

V is TRBV5-6 and J is TRBJ2-1; 11 bases are shared with TRBD2. CDR3 length: 16 residues. Germline V gives CDR1 SGHDT, CDR2 YYEEEE. V dropped 1 base and J dropped 4; count of bases not matched to a gene: 4. The CDR3 spells CASSLLGTSGYNEQFF. The DNA for the CDR3 is TGTGCCAGCAGCTTGTTGGGGACTAGCGGATACAATGAGCAGTTCTTC.

This clone has just one count. This sequence joins TRBV4-3 and TRBJ2-2; tentatively, D is TRBD2 (7 bases). Per germline, CDR1 LGHNA and CDR2 YSLEER. Trimming removed 0 bases from V and 6 bases from J, with 11 bases in between. The CDR3 has 15 residues. The DNA of the CDR3 is TGCGCCAGCAGCCAAGAGGGGGAGGGGGCCGGGGAGCTGTTTTTT. Its translation is CASSQEGEGAGELFF.

The gene calls are TRBV5-4 and TRBJ2-1; D possibly corresponds to TRBD2 (6 bases). The germline gives CDR1 SGHNT, CDR2 YYREEE (reference sequence). The CDR3 has 15 amino acids. V lost 3 bases and J 7 bases, leaving 17 bases between the germline ends. The CDR3 DNA follows: TGTGCCAGCAGCTACCCAGGAGGGCCTAGAAATGAGCAGTTCTTC. This gives the protein CASSYPGGPRNEQFF. The whole variable domain, filled in from reference TRBV5-4 and TRBJ2-1, reads ETGVTQSPTHLIKTRGQQVTLRCSSQSGHNTVSWYQQALGQGPQFIFQYYREEENGRGNFPPRFSGLQFPNYSSELNVNALELDDSALYLCASSYPGGPRNEQFFGPGTRLTVL.

This sequence joins TRBV30 and TRBJ2-5, with D unclear. The CDR3 runs to 11 residues. V was pared by 4 bases and J by 3 bases, with 6 bases between. The germline V gene encodes CDR1 GTSNPN and CDR2 SVGIG (reference sequence). The CDR3 DNA reads TGTGCCTGGAAGAGCGAAGAGACCCAGTACTTC. Translated, it gives CAWKSEETQYF.

The V gene is TRBV15, the J gene TRBJ1-6; 8 bases fit TRBD1. The CDR3 is made up of 16 amino acids. After removal of 1 base from V and 7 bases from J, the junction contained 6 bases not matched to a gene. Germline V CDR1 and CDR2: LNHNV, YYDKDF (reference sequence). The CDR3 reads CATSRGDRGRNSPLHF. The CDR3 DNA reads TGTGCCACCAGCAGAGGAGACAGGGGACGGAATTCACCCCTCCACTTT.

Notes on this clone: Other DNA sequences within the sample encode an identical CDR3. This chain connects TRBV27 to TRBJ2-7; 9 bases are a match to TRBD2. The CDR3 length is 14 residues. The V gene end was trimmed by 3 bases and the J gene end by 2 bases; junction bases not matched to a gene: 2. The germline V gene has CDR1 MNHEY and CDR2 SMNVEV (reference sequence). CDR3 sequence: CASSLSGRTYEQYF. CDR3 coding DNA: TGTGCCAGCAGTTTGAGCGGGAGGACCTACGAGCAGTACTTC.

The chain joins TRBV18 to TRBJ2-2; TRBD2 might be the D (6 bases). CDR1 KGHSH and CDR2 LQKENI come from the germline V gene. CDR3 length: 16 amino acids. Trimming removed 1 base from V and 4 bases from J, with 13 bases in between. The CDR3 loop reads CASSPRSPGGTGELFF. CDR3 nucleotides: TGTGCCAGCTCACCACGGTCCCCCGGGGGCACCGGGGAGCTGTTTTTT.

The chain has TRBV4-3 and TRBJ1-3; D ambiguous. Trimming removed 8 bases from V and 3 bases from J, with 5 bases in between. CDR1 is LGHNA and CDR2 is YSLEER in the germline V gene. The CDR3 runs 11 residues. The CDR3 reads CASGGGNTIYF. CDR3 DNA: TGCGCCAGCGGCGGTGGAAACACCATATATTTT.

The chain links TRBV5-1 to TRBJ2-1, with a tentative D call TRBD1 (6 bases). This CDR3 comprises 13 residues. Germline V CDR1 and CDR2: SGHRS, YFSETQ. With 0 bases removed from V and 7 bases from J, the gap between germline ends came to 8 bases. DNA of the CDR3: TGCGCCAGCAGCTTGGACAGGGCAAATGAGCAGTTCTTC. This codes for CASSLDRANEQFF.